This T cell receptor (beta chain) was identified during a study of shared clonotypes between healthy human individuals (dated by TCRdb to the early 2020s). As for the study more broadly: Two women and a few men aged 18 to 49 years were included in the cohort. Each donor's leukapheresis produced roughly between roughly 0.85 and 9.5 billion PBMCs. For each donor, CD4 naive and CD4 memory were each run on three plates, CD8 naive on two plates, and CD8 memory on one plate. To estimate repertoire size and how much clonotype sharing occurs between individuals, the study deeply sequenced the blood TCR repertoires of five healthy adults. Libraries were prepared and TCR repertoires were sequenced by different laboratories using diverse techniques, in order to increase sequencing depth and limit assay-specific biases.

What the work shows at the level of the full study, not this receptor alone: Because the study included a small number of donors, the genetic and exposure-history diversity represented was limited. Rarefaction of sorted-subset datasets indicated incomplete sequencing despite the large sequencing depth. Across a few donors, around 5% of naive CD4, roughly 3.4% of naive CD8, around 2.1% of memory CD4, and roughly 0.41% of memory CD8 clonotypes were shared. Naive subsets generally had larger estimated clonotype richness than memory subsets did. Sampling was restricted to blood, and TCR repertoires in tissue are likely to differ from TCR repertoires in blood. Compared with non-shared clonotypes, clonotypes shared by all four sorted-subset donors had higher generation probabilities. Based on pairwise subsampling, the degree of clonotype sharing among donors was expected to be affected by sequencing depth.

Using the deep immunoSEQ assay, TCR CDR3 regions were amplified from genomic DNA by multiplex PCR. Genomic DNA extracted from each cell subset was distributed evenly over all wells of several immunoSEQ 96-well plates, and each plate served as one replicate. Each replicate PCR for sorted subsets received roughly 0.2 ug genomic DNA, equal to roughly 30,000 T cell genomes. Purified libraries were quantified with a Qubit 3.0 fluorometer, sized on a Bioanalyzer 2100, and re-quantified with the KAPA Library Quantification kit. Every immunoSEQ 96-well plate was sequenced on a dedicated single-read 150-cycle Illumina NextSeq 550 flow cell. In the authors' own workflow: Because only junctional sequences without quality scores were contained in the immunoSEQ output, filtering matching that applied to full-length reads could not be performed. Sequences were annotated with PyIR, a Python wrapper for IgBLAST v1.9, using IMGT germline references to assign V/J genes and CDR3. Reads with weak V/J assignments (E-value above 1e-6), missing CDR3, stop codons, out-of-frame junctions, or ambiguous translated residues were removed. A V3J clonotype was defined by an identical inferred V gene, J gene, and CDR3 amino acid sequence. To compute the percentage overlap between repertoires, the number of shared unique clonotypes was divided by the size of the smaller repertoire. Three approaches were used to assess repertoire richness: RTK rarefaction, the Chao1 estimator, and Recon v2.1 estimates of unobserved clonotypes. OLGA was used to compute generation probabilities for all TCRbeta clonotypes that the gDNA method yielded from a handful of donors. Drawn from immuneACCESS, this table holds only the in-frame rearrangements with V and J called that TCRdb kept. Clones are partly lost; checked studies trace under half to an unresolved V gene and leave the rest unexplained. The DNA was the basis for D and trimming; V, J and clone size are from that table. Recorded for this sample are around 2,000,000 clones; around 93% of them occurred a single time. Together, the top ten hold under 2% of the sample.

Remarks on this clone: Its binding antigen is unknown. There are no base qualities to consult, and no much larger clone falls within one base.

CD8 naive samples were CD45RO-negative cells positively selected for CCR7, giving a CD45RA+CCR7+ population that excluded TemRA cells. Donors were healthy HIV-negative adults with no recently reported acute infections or vaccinations. All donors were Caucasian adults living in Nashville, Tennessee, USA. Blood was collected by leukapheresis, and PBMCs were isolated by Ficoll-Histopaque density gradient centrifugation and then cryopreserved in liquid nitrogen vapor phase. Analytical flow cytometry was used to check the purity and quantity of every magnetically sorted T cell population. Genomic DNA was isolated from each sorted fraction and quantified by UV absorbance on a Nanodrop 2000c. From cysteine to phenylalanine, the CDR3 is 14 amino acids long. Only the CDR3 DNA is retained, 42 bases long and in frame from the first base. For CDR1 and CDR2, the germline V gene lists ENHRY and SYGVKD. The junction shows trimming of 0 bases on V and 5 bases on J, plus 10 bases between the germline ends.

The sequenced sample consisted of naive CD8+ T cells from PBMCs. The meaning of the sample's cell subset or site label: CD45RA+CCR7+. The V and J genes are TRBV10-3 and TRBJ1-1; matching of 5 bases hints at TRBD1 as the D gene. The clonotype was recovered from a man aged 18 to 30 in good health. Some clones in this sample may be carry-over from other donors' samples. The CDR3 region: CAISESARGTEAFF. DNA sequence: TGTGCCATCAGTGAGTCGGCCCGGGGGACTGAAGCTTTCTTT.